A single sample is the source of the 16 T cell receptor beta chains below, sequenced in a study of OX40 agonist ivuxolimab in advanced cancers. The method was immunoSEQ multiplex PCR; TCRdb's version includes in-frame clones alone and lacks a portion of them. The sample has 84,000 or so clones; 75% to 95% are singletons. This sample comprised CD4+ or CD8+ T cells sorted from blood, obtained in a trial of the OX40 agonist ivuxolimab. The receptors come from an adult with an advanced solid tumor such as melanoma, head and neck, liver or kidney cancer.

The chain combines TRBV7-3 with TRBJ2-3; TRBD2 aligns across 11 bases. This CDR3 is 15 amino acids long. The V and J ends lost 5 bases and 4 bases, in that order; junction bases with no gene match: 5. The germline gives CDR1 SGHTA, CDR2 FQGTGA. The CDR3 DNA reads TGTGCCAGCAGCACACTAGCGGGGGCCCCAGATACGCAGTATTTT. As protein: CASSTLAGAPDTQYF. Full variable domain (outside the CDR3, taken from reference TRBV7-3 and TRBJ2-3): GAGVSQTPSNKVTEKGKYVELRCDPISGHTALYWYRQSLGQGPEFLIYFQGTGAADDSGLPNDRFFAVRPEGSVSTLKIQRTERGDSAVYLCASSTLAGAPDTQYFGPGTRLTVL.

This chain links TRBV18 with TRBJ1-1; tentative D call: TRBD1 (5 bases). Trimming cost V 2 bases and J 3 bases, with 13 bases left between them. Germline CDR1 and CDR2: KGHSH and LQKENI. This CDR3 spans 15 amino acids. The CDR3 nucleotides are TGTGCCAGCTCACCAGGGGCGGGGGGGGACACTGAAGCTTTCTTT. Translated: CASSPGAGGDTEAFF.

The rearrangement links TRBV5-5 to TRBJ2-3, with D perhaps given as TRBD1 or TRBD2 (6 bases each). V lost 4 bases and J lost 3, with 18 bases in between. Germline CDR1 and CDR2: SGHKS and YYEKEE (reference sequence). CDR3 length: 16 amino acids. Here the CDR3 reads CASSSTLGGPTDTQYF. CDR3 DNA sequence: TGTGCCAGCAGCAGTACTTTAGGGGGGCCAACAGATACGCAGTATTTT.

This clone was seen once. V and J are TRBV15 and TRBJ2-1, with D possibly matching TRBD2 (6 bases). V was trimmed by 5 bases and J by 0 bases, leaving 14 bases between them. Germline values: CDR1 LNHNV, CDR2 YYDKDF (reference sequence). This CDR3 is built from 16 residues. CDR3 loop: CATSGLQVRSYNEQFF. Here the CDR3 DNA reads TGTGCCACCAGCGGACTACAGGTCCGCTCCTACAATGAGCAGTTCTTC.

The chain carries TRBV6-5 and TRBJ2-7; 7 bases are a match to TRBD2. Germline values: CDR1 MNHEY, CDR2 SVGAGI. The junction had 2 bases not matched to a gene; V was cut back by 0 bases and J by 3 bases. This CDR3 spans 14 amino acids. CDR3 protein: CASSYSSSGYEQYF. The CDR3, as DNA: TGTGCCAGCAGTTACTCTTCTAGCGGCTACGAGCAGTACTTC.

The chain links TRBV7-2 to TRBJ1-1; tentatively, D is TRBD1 (5 bases). Germline V gene sequence: CDR1 SGHTA, CDR2 FQGNSA. CDR3 length equals 16 residues. Between the trimmed V and J ends, which lost 3 bases and 5 bases, there was a span of 19 bases. The DNA for the CDR3 is TGTGCCAGCAGCTTGACCCCAAGGGGCCGGGGGACTGAAGCTTTCTTT. Translating it yields CASSLTPRGRGTEAFF.

This clone has a handful of counts. The chain couples TRBV27 to TRBJ1-6; TRBD1 aligns across 7 bases. V shed 6 bases and J 10 bases; nucleotides not matched to a gene: 12. The CDR3 contains 15 residues. Germline values: CDR1 MNHEY, CDR2 SMNVEV (reference sequence). The DNA of the CDR3 is TGTGCCAGCAGGCCTTACAGGGGCCCCATCTCACCCCTCCACTTT. The encoded protein is CASRPYRGPISPLHF.

This clone was counted once. The CDR3 here is CASTSGGKETQYF. CDR3 in DNA: TGTGCCAGCACCTCCGGGGGCAAAGAGACCCAGTACTTC. The V and J genes are TRBV6-6 and TRBJ2-5; D is possibly TRBD1 or TRBD2 (6 bases each). V dropped 7 bases and J dropped 3 bases, with 12 bases sitting between them. The germline CDR1 and CDR2 sequences are MNHNY and SVGAGI (reference sequence). This CDR3 is 13 amino acids long.

The CDR3 coding sequence is TGCGCCAGCAGCTTGGGGACGTGGAGGACCGGGGAGCTGTTTTTT. Protein sequence: CASSLGTWRTGELFF. The V gene is TRBV5-1, the J gene TRBJ2-2, with a possible D match to TRBD2 (5 bases). V was clipped by 0 bases and J by 5 bases, with 11 bases between them. This CDR3 is 15 amino acids long. Germline V gene lookup returns CDR1 SGHRS and CDR2 YFSETQ. The whole variable domain, filled in from reference TRBV5-1 and TRBJ2-2, reads KAGVTQTPRYLIKTRGQQVTLSCSPISGHRSVSWYQQTPGQGLQFLFEYFSETQRNKGNFPGRFSGRQFSNSRSEMNVSTLELGDSALYLCASSLGTWRTGELFFGEGSRLTVL.

This clone appeared a single time. The chain recombines TRBV5-1 with TRBJ1-3, with a tentative D call TRBD1 (5 bases). V lost 4 bases to trimming and J lost 4 bases, with 15 bases between them. The length of the CDR3 is 15 residues. The germline V gene has CDR1 SGHRS and CDR2 YFSETQ. The CDR3 loop reads CASSPTAGPGNTIYF. CDR3 DNA sequence: TGCGCCAGCAGCCCGACGGCGGGGCCCGGAAACACCATATATTTT.

This clone has only one observation. The rearrangement uses TRBV15 and TRBJ1-5; no clear D gene. The V gene's germline CDR1 is LNHNV and CDR2 YYDKDF (reference sequence). Trimming stripped 0 bases from V and 2 bases from J, with 8 bases between. The CDR3 extends over 15 amino acids. CDR3 bases: TGTGCCACCAGCAGAGATTTGTCGGGCAATCAGCCCCAGCATTTT. Translating gives CATSRDLSGNQPQHF. The whole variable domain, remainder taken from reference TRBV15 and TRBJ1-5, is DAMVIQNPRYQVTQFGKPVTLSCSQTLNHNVMYWYQQKSSQAPKLLFHYYDKDFNNEADTPDNFQSRRPNTSFCFLDIRSPGLGDTAMYLCATSRDLSGNQPQHFGDGTRLSIL.

This clone was detected once. The chain joins TRBV21-1 to TRBJ1-2; TRBD1, the D gene given by the table, was not confirmed from the DNA. TRBV21-1 counts as a pseudogene. The CDR3 spans 16 residues. The CDR3 loop is CASSKARDRANYGYTF. CDR3 coding DNA: TGTGCCAGCAGCAAAGCCCGGGACAGAGCTAACTATGGCTACACCTTC.

The chain joins TRBV29-1 to TRBJ1-4; 8 nucleotides line up with TRBD1. Looked up from germline, CDR1 is SQVTM and CDR2 is ANQGSEA. The CDR3 consists of 12 residues. With V trimmed by 5 bases and J by 5 bases, 1 base remained unmatched. CDR3 sequence reads: CSVTGGNEKLFF. CDR3 bases: TGCAGCGTTACAGGGGGAAATGAAAAACTGTTTTTT. Supplemented by reference TRBV29-1 and TRBJ1-4, the full variable domain reads SAVISQKPSRDICQRGTSLTIQCQVDSQVTMMFWYRQQPGQSLTLIATANQGSEATYESGFVIDKFPISRPNLTFSTLTVSNMSPEDSSIYLCSVTGGNEKLFFGSGTQLSVL.

The chain joins TRBV28 to TRBJ1-2; 7 positions match TRBD1. The trim removed 6 bases at V and 8 bases at J, leaving 6 bases unmatched. The CDR3 covers 12 residues. CDR1 and CDR2 (germline): MDHEN, SYDVKM. The CDR3 DNA reads as TGTGCCAGCAGGGTGACAGGGCGCGGCTACACCTTC. The encoded protein is CASRVTGRGYTF.

The rearrangement joins TRBV21-1 to TRBJ1-1. TRBV21-1 is a documented pseudogene. The CDR3 sequence is 14 residues long. In DNA form, the CDR3 reads TGTGCCAGCAGCAAAACCTTGGGGGACGTGAGGGCTTTCTTT. Translated, it gives CASSKTLGDVRAFF.

V usage is TRBV11-2 and J usage is TRBJ2-2; D unresolved. Trimming pared 4 bases from V and 4 bases from J, leaving 16 bases between. CDR3 size: 16 residues. The germline V gene has CDR1 SGHAT and CDR2 FQNNGV. The CDR3 nucleotides are TGTGCCAGCAGCTCCCACCCGGGCGTGAGCACCGGGGAGCTGTTTTTT. It encodes CASSSHPGVSTGELFF. Together with reference TRBV11-2 and TRBJ2-2, the CDR3 gives the full variable domain: EAGVAQSPRYKIIEKRQSVAFWCNPISGHATLYWYQQILGQGPKLLIQFQNNGVVDDSQLPKDRFSAERLKGVDSTLKIQPAKLEDSAVYLCASSSHPGVSTGELFFGEGSRLTVL.